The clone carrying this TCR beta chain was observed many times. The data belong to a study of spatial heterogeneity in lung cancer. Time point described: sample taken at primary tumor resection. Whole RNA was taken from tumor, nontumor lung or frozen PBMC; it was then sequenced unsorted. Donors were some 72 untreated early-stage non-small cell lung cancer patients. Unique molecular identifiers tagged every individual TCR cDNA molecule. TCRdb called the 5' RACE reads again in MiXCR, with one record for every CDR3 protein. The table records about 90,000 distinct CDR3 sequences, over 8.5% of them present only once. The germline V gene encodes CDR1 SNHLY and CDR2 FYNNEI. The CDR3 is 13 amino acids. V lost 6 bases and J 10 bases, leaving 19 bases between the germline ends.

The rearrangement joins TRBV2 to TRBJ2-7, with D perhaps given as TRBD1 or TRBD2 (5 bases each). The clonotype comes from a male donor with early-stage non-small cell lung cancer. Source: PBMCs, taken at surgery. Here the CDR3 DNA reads TGTGCCAGCAGCCCCTACGGGACCGGCGGTCAGTACTTC. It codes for CASSPYGTGGQYF.